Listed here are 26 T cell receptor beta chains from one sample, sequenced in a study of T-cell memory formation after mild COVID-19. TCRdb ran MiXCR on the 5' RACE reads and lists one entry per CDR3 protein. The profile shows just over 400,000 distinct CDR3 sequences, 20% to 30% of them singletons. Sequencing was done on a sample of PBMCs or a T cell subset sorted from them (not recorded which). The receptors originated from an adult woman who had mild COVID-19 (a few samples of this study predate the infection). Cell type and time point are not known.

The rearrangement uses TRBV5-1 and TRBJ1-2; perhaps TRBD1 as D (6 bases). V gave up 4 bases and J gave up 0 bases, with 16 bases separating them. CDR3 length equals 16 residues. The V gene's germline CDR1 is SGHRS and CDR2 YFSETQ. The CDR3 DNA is TGCGCCAGCAGCCGGGCGGGGGCTTTTTCTAACTATGGCTACACCTTC. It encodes CASSRAGAFSNYGYTF.

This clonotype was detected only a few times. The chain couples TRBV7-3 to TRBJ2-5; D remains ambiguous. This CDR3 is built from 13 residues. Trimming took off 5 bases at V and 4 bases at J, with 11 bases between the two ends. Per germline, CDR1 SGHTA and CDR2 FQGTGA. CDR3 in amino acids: CASSRARRETQYF. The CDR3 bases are TGTGCCAGCAGCCGGGCGAGGAGAGAGACCCAGTACTTC.

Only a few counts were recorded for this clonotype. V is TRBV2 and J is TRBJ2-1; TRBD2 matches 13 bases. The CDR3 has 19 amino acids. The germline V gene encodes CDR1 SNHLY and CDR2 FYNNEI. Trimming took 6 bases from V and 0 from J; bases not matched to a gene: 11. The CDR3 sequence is CASRLRTSGGRGSYNEQFF. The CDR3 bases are TGTGCCAGCAGGCTAAGGACTAGCGGGGGCCGGGGCTCCTACAATGAGCAGTTCTTC.

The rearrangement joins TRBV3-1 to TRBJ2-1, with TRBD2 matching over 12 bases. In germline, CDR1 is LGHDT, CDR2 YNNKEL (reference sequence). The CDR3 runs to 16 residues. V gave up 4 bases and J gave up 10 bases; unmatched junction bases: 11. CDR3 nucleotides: TGTGCCAGCAGCCCGCAGGGGCTAGCGGGAGGGGGAGAGCAGTTCTTC. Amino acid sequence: CASSPQGLAGGGEQFF.

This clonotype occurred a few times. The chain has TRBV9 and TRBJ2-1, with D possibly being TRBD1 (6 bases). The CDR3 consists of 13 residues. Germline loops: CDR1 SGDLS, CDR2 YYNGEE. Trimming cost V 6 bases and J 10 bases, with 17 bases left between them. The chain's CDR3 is CASKRGMGTEQFF. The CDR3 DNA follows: TGTGCCAGCAAAAGGGGGATGGGTACGGAGCAGTTCTTC.

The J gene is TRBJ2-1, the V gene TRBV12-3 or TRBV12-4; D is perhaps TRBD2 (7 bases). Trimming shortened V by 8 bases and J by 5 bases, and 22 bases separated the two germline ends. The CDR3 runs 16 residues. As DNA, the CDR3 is TGTGCCAGCCAGAACCCCTTTTGGGGGGGGCACAATGAGCAGTTCTTC. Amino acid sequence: CASQNPFWGGHNEQFF.

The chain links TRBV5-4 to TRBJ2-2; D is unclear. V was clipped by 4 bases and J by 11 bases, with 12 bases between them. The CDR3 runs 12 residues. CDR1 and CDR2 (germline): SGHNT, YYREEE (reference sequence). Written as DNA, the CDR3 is TGTGCCAGCAGCCCGGCGTCAGGAGAGCTGTTTTTT. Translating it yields CASSPASGELFF.

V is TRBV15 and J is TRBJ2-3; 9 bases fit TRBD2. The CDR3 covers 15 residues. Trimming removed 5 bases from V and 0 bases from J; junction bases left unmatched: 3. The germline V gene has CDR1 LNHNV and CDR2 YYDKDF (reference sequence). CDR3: CATSPSGASTDTQYF. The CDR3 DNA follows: TGTGCCACCAGCCCTAGCGGGGCAAGCACAGATACGCAGTATTTT.

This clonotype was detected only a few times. CDR3 sequence (DNA): TGCAGTGCTAGGGTCCAGGGAAACACCATATATTTT. It translates to CSARVQGNTIYF. This chain links TRBV20-1 with TRBJ1-3; no clear D gene. The germline V and J ends were trimmed by 3 bases and 4 bases, with 7 bases remaining between them. Looked up from germline, CDR1 is DFQATT and CDR2 is SNEGSKA (reference sequence). The CDR3 runs 12 residues.

CDR3 amino acids: CASSELGQTEAFF. CDR3 sequence (DNA): TGTGCCAGCAGTGAACTAGGGCAAACAGAAGCTTTCTTT. The chain combines TRBV25-1 with TRBJ1-1, with D unclear. The V end lost 2 bases, the J end lost 8 bases, and 12 bases lay between the germline ends. CDR3 length: 13 amino acids. The germline CDR1 and CDR2 sequences are MGHDK and SYGVNS.

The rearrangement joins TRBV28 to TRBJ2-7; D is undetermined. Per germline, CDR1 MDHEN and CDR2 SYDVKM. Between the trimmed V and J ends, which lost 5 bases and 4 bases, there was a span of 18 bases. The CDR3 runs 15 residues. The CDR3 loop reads CASSQNPVVGYEQYF. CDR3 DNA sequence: TGTGCCAGCAGTCAGAATCCGGTCGTGGGGTACGAGCAGTACTTC.

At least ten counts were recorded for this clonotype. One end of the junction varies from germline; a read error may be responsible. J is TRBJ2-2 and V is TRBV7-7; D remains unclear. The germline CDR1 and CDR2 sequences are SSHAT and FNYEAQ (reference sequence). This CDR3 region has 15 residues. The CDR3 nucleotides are TGTGCTAGCAGCCCCACTCTTTCGAACACCGGGGAGCTGTTTTTT. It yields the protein CASSPTLSNTGELFF. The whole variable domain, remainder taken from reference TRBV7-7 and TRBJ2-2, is GAGVSQSPRYKVTKRGQDVTLRCDPISSHATLYWYQQALGQGPEFLTYFNYEAQPDKSGLPSDRFSAERPEGSISTLTIQRTEQRDSAMYRCASSPTLSNTGELFFGEGSRLTVL.

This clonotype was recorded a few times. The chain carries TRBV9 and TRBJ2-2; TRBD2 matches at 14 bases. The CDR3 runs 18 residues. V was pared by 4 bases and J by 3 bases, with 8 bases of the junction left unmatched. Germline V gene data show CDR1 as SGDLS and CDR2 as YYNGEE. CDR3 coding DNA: TGTGCCAGCAGCTTCGGACTAGCGGGGGGATCGGACACCGGGGAGCTGTTTTTT. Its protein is CASSFGLAGGSDTGELFF.

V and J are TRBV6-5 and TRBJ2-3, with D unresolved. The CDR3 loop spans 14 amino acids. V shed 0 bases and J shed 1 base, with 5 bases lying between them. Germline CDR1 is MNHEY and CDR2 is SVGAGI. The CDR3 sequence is CASSYSSGTDTQYF. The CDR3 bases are TGTGCCAGCAGTTACTCCAGCGGCACAGATACGCAGTATTTT.

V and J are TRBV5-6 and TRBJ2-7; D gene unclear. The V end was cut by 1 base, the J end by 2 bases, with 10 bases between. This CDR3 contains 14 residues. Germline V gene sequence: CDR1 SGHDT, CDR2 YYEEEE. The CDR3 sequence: CASSLWQAAYEQYF. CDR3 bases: TGTGCCAGCAGCTTGTGGCAGGCCGCCTACGAGCAGTACTTC.

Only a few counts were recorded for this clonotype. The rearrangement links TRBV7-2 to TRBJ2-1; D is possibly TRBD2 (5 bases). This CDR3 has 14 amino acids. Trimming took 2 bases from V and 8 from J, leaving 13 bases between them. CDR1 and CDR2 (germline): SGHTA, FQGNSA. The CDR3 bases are TGTGCCAGCAGCTTAAGGGCCGCCGGGGATGAGCAGTTCTTC. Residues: CASSLRAAGDEQFF. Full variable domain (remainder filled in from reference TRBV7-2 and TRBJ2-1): GAGVSQSPSNKVTEKGKDVELRCDPISGHTALYWYRQSLGQGLEFLIYFQGNSAPDKSGLPSDRFSAERTGGSVSTLTIQRTQQEDSAVYLCASSLRAAGDEQFFGPGTRLTVL.

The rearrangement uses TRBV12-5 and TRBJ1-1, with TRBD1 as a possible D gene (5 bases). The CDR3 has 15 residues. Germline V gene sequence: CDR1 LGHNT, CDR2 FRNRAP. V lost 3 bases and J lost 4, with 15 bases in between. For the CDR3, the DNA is TGTGCTAGTGGTTTATCACCAGGGATGAGCACTGAAGCTTTCTTT. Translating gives CASGLSPGMSTEAFF.

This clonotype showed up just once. This CDR3 reads CASSHRDHPGYTF. The CDR3 nucleotides are TGTGCCAGCTCCCACCGGGATCACCCCGGCTACACCTTC. V gene TRBV18 combines with J gene TRBJ1-2, with D uncertain. The germline V and J ends were trimmed by 6 bases and 8 bases, with 16 bases remaining between them. The CDR3 runs to 13 residues. CDR1 is KGHSH and CDR2 is LQKENI in the germline V gene.

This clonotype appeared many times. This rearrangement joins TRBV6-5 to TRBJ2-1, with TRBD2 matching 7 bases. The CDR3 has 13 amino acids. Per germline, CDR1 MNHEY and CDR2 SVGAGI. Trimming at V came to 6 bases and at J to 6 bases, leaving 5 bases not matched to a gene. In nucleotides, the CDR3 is TGTGCCAGCAGGCGACTAGCCGCCAATGAGCAGTTCTTC. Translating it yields CASRRLAANEQFF.

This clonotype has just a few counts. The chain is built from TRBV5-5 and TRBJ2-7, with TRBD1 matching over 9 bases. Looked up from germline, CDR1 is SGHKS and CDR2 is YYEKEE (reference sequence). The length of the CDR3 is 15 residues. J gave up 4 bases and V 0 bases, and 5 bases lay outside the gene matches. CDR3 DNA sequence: TGTGCCAGCAGCTTGGAGGGACAGGGAGGGTACGAGCAGTACTTC. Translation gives CASSLEGQGGYEQYF.

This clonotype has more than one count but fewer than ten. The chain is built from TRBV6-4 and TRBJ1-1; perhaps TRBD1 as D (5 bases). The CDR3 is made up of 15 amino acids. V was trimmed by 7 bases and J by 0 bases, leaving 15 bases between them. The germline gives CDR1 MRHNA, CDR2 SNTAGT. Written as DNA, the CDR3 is TGTGCCAGCAAACAGAGACAGCCTATGAACACTGAAGCTTTCTTT. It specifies CASKQRQPMNTEAFF.

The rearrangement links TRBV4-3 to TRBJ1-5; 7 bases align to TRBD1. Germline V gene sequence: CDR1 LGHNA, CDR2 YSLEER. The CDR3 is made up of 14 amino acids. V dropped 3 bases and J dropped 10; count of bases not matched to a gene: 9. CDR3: CASSQKERDSPQHF. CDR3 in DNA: TGCGCCAGCAGCCAGAAAGAAAGGGACAGTCCCCAGCATTTT.

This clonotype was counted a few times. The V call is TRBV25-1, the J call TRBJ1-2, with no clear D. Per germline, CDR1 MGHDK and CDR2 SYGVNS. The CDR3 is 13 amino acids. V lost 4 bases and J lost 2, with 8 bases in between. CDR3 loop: CASSVRVNYGYTF. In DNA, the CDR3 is TGTGCCAGCAGTGTACGGGTAAACTATGGCTACACCTTC.

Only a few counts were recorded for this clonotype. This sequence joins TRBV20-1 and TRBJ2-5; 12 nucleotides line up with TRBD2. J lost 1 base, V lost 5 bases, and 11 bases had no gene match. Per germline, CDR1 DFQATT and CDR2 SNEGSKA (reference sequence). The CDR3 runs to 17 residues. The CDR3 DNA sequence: TGCAGTGCTCAGACTAGCGGGAGTTTGAGGGGCCAAGAGACCCAGTACTTC. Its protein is CSAQTSGSLRGQETQYF.

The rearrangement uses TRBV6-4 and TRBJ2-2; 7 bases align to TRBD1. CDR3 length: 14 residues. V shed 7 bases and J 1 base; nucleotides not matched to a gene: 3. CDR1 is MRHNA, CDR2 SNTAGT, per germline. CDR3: CASNRQGNTGELFF. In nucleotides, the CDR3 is TGTGCCAGCAACAGACAGGGGAACACCGGGGAGCTGTTTTTT.

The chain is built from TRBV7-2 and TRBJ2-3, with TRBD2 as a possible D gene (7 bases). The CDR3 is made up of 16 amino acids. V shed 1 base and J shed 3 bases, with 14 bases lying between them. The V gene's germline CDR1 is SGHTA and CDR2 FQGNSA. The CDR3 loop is CASSLGGGRETDTQYF. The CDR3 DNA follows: TGTGCCAGCAGCTTAGGGGGGGGCCGTGAAACAGATACGCAGTATTTT.